Here is one TCR beta chain with its context. The antigen is undetermined. This record belongs to a study of post-analysis software for immune sequencing data. Overall study context: Some patients lacked subtype; others had relapsing-remitting, secondary progressive or progressive-relapsing disease.

Study results and caveats: Controls' normalized Chao1 diversity significantly exceeded that of multiple sclerosis patients. There were a few TRBV segments more frequent in patients than controls, and TRBV5-6, TRBV5-1 and TRBV20-1 were among them. The F measure placed samples prepared in the same batch into strongly shared clusters.

Presence of unique molecular identifiers characterized the TCR beta cDNA libraries. In TCRdb, the PCR reads were re-called with MiXCR into one record per CDR3 protein. The sample has about 540,000 distinct CDR3 sequences, approximately 34% seen once. This CDR3 has 15 amino acids. The chain employs TRBV12-3 or TRBV12-4 and TRBJ2-1, with a tentative D call TRBD2 (6 bases). The J call may be incorrect, as the DNA end agrees better with TRBJ2-7. The sequence was obtained from a girl younger than 18 with multiple sclerosis. Sequencing was done on a sample of blood. CDR3 nucleotide sequence: TGTGCCAGCAATCCGGGGGATAGCTCCTACAATGAGCAGTACTTC. This gives the protein CASNPGDSSYNEQYF.